This T cell receptor beta chain is drawn from a study of neoadjuvant anti-PD-1 for oral cavity cancer. Looking at the study overall: Nivolumab at 3 mg/kg was mostly given biweekly, three to four doses, pre-surgery.

Patients had HPV-negative, locally advanced oral cavity squamous cell carcinoma. A single count supports this clone. What it binds is unknown. General study points: Non-responders to neoadjuvant nivolumab had significantly more clonal PBMC T cells than responders. Only a few patients per response group were TCR-analyzed; validation needed.

This table comes from immunoSEQ multiplex PCR, and its TCRdb copy is limited to in-frame clones, with some not included. The table shows tens of thousands of clones, with around 85% occurring only once. CDR1 is SGHAT and CDR2 is FQNNGV in the germline V gene. The CDR3 spans 16 residues. V lost 0 bases to trimming and J lost 0 bases; unmatched junction nucleotides: 2. The TCR comes from a person aged 35-79 years with oral cavity squamous cell carcinoma. Source: PBMCs, taken before nivolumab (anti-PD-1) treatment. The chain uses TRBV11-2 and TRBJ1-5; 7 nucleotides align to TRBD1. The CDR3 bases are TGTGCCAGCAGCTTAGATTGGACAGGTAGCAATCAGCCCCAGCATTTT. Amino acid sequence: CASSLDWTGSNQPQHF.